The 29 T cell receptor beta chains below were found in one sample sequenced in a study of CD8 T cells in Susac syndrome. RNA was extracted with the RNeasy kit, and a quantity of about 0.5 to 1 ug was reverse transcribed using random hexamers. TCRdb independently ran MiXCR on the immunoSEQ multiplex PCR reads; one entry per CDR3 protein. The profile shows about 120,000 distinct CDR3 sequences, 85% to 95% of them singletons. Material for sequencing was CD8+ T cells from PBMCs. The receptor source for this set is a human donor in good health.

V usage is TRBV7-9 and J usage is TRBJ1-1; D uncertain. CDR1 and CDR2 from the germline V gene are SEHNR and FQNEAQ (reference sequence). V was trimmed by 1 base and J by 2 bases, leaving 11 bases between them. This CDR3 has 15 residues. In DNA form, the CDR3 reads TGTGCCAGCAGCTTAGACGGGCCGAAAAACACTGAAGCTTTCTTT. Encoded protein: CASSLDGPKNTEAFF.

The chain combines TRBV29-1 with TRBJ2-1; D is possibly TRBD1 (6 bases). V was pared by 0 bases and J by 4 bases, with 13 bases between. Germline V gene lookup returns CDR1 SQVTM and CDR2 ANQGSEA. The CDR3 consists of 15 residues. The CDR3 loop reads CSVEDQGRRYNEQFF. The DNA of the CDR3 is TGCAGCGTTGAAGATCAGGGGCGCCGATACAATGAGCAGTTCTTC.

The chain recombines TRBV4-2 with TRBJ2-7; D is undetermined. Trimming took 1 base from V and 4 from J, leaving 8 bases between them. This CDR3 is 13 amino acids long. Germline V gene lookup returns CDR1 LGHNA and CDR2 YNFKEQ. The CDR3 DNA reads as TGTGCCAGCAGCCAAGTCCCCGGATACGAGCAGTACTTC. Translated, it gives CASSQVPGYEQYF.

The chain recombines TRBV7-3 with TRBJ2-1, with 12 positions matching TRBD2. This CDR3 is 15 amino acids long. The junction had 3 bases not matched to a gene; V was cut back by 2 bases and J by 7 bases. The germline CDR1 and CDR2 sequences are SGHTA and FQGTGA. The CDR3 bases are TGTGCCAGCAGCTTATATCTAGCGGGAGGGAATGAGCAGTTCTTC. Translation gives CASSLYLAGGNEQFF.

The chain employs TRBV29-1 and TRBJ2-2; D gene unclear. CDR3 length: 14 residues. Germline V gene data show CDR1 as SQVTM and CDR2 as ANQGSEA. Deletions cut 5 bases from V and 0 bases from J, with 10 bases between. CDR3 sequence reads: CSVRRQTNTGELFF. In nucleotides, the CDR3 is TGCAGCGTTCGGCGGCAAACGAACACCGGGGAGCTGTTTTTT.

This chain connects TRBV14 to TRBJ1-1, with TRBD1 identical over 9 bases. Per germline, CDR1 SGHDN and CDR2 FVKESK. V shed 1 base, J shed 11 bases, and the junction held 5 bases outside the gene matches. CDR3 length equals 13 residues. The CDR3 nucleotides read TGTGCCAGCAGCCAAGCAGGGACAGGGCATGCTTTCTTT. It encodes CASSQAGTGHAFF.

The chain recombines TRBV3-1 with TRBJ1-2, with D uncertain. Per germline, CDR1 LGHDT and CDR2 YNNKEL (reference sequence). The CDR3 is 16 residues long. Trimming removed 0 bases from V and 0 bases from J, with 11 bases in between. CDR3 sequence: CASSQDLPGANYGYTF. The CDR3 DNA sequence: TGTGCCAGCAGCCAAGATCTTCCAGGAGCTAACTATGGCTACACCTTC.

V is TRBV20-1 and J is TRBJ1-5; D remains ambiguous. The CDR3 is 14 amino acids. The V gene lost 6 bases and the J gene lost 4 bases, with 16 bases spanning the gap. The germline CDR1 and CDR2 sequences are DFQATT and SNEGSKA (reference sequence). The CDR3 protein is CSARTPKPNQPQHF. CDR3 bases: TGCAGTGCCCGTACACCGAAGCCAAATCAGCCCCAGCATTTT.

The chain employs TRBV11-1 and TRBJ2-5; the match to TRBD1 covers 9 bases. The CDR3 contains 16 residues. The junction had 13 bases not matched to a gene; V was cut back by 6 bases and J by 5 bases. Looked up from germline, CDR1 is SGHAT and CDR2 is FQDESV (reference sequence). CDR3 bases: TGTGCCAGCAGTCCCGATTTAACAGGGGGCAGGGAGACCCAGTACTTC. Translated, it gives CASSPDLTGGRETQYF.

This chain connects TRBV15 to TRBJ1-2, with no clear D. The CDR3 spans 12 residues. Trimming pared 5 bases from V and 4 bases from J, leaving 8 bases between. Germline V gene lookup returns CDR1 LNHNV and CDR2 YYDKDF (reference sequence). In DNA form, the CDR3 reads TGTGCCACCAGCGATATTCGCTATGGCTACACCTTC. It translates to CATSDIRYGYTF.

The chain has TRBV2 and TRBJ1-2; D gene ambiguous. Trimming took 4 bases from V and 0 from J, leaving 12 bases between them. Germline assignment: CDR1 SNHLY and CDR2 FYNNEI. This CDR3 comprises 15 residues. The CDR3 reads CASSANPGANYGYTF. The CDR3 DNA follows: TGTGCCAGCAGTGCAAACCCCGGAGCTAACTATGGCTACACCTTC.

The chain carries TRBV24-1 and TRBJ2-2; the match to TRBD1 covers 7 bases. Germline loops: CDR1 KGHDR, CDR2 SFDVKD. The CDR3 runs 16 residues. J was trimmed by 5 bases and V by 4 bases; bases with no gene match: 9. CDR3 DNA: TGTGCCACCAGTGACTCTTCGACAGGGTTTACCGGGGAGCTGTTTTTT. Its translation is CATSDSSTGFTGELFF.

This chain links TRBV7-3 with TRBJ1-1, with D maybe TRBD1 (6 bases). The CDR3 sequence is 15 residues long. CDR1 and CDR2 (germline): SGHTA, FQGTGA. Trimming stripped 5 bases from V and 4 bases from J, with 17 bases between. The chain's CDR3 is CASSPVGGGRTEAFF. The CDR3 nucleotides are TGTGCCAGCAGCCCTGTCGGTGGGGGCCGCACTGAAGCTTTCTTT. The whole variable domain, filled in from reference TRBV7-3 and TRBJ1-1, reads GAGVSQTPSNKVTEKGKYVELRCDPISGHTALYWYRQSLGQGPEFLIYFQGTGAADDSGLPNDRFFAVRPEGSVSTLKIQRTERGDSAVYLCASSPVGGGRTEAFFGQGTRLTVV.

As to this clonotype: Germline and junction disagree at one end, which may indicate a read error. This chain joins TRBV7-3 and TRBJ1-1; D not resolved. This CDR3 has 13 amino acids. Germline values: CDR1 SGHTA, CDR2 FQGTGA. CDR3 bases: TGTGCCAGAAGCTTAAATCCTACCGGTGAAGCTTTCTTT. Protein: CARSLNPTGEAFF. The full variable domain, completed using reference TRBV7-3 and TRBJ1-1, is GAGVSQTPSNKVTEKGKYVELRCDPISGHTALYWYRQSLGQGPEFLIYFQGTGAADDSGLPNDRFFAVRPEGSVSTLKIQRTERGDSAVYLCARSLNPTGEAFFGQGTRLTVV.

The rearrangement links TRBV29-1 to TRBJ2-5, with 11 bases aligning to TRBD2. The V and J ends lost 8 bases and 1 base, in that order; junction bases with no gene match: 3. Germline CDR1 and CDR2: SQVTM and ANQGSEA. The CDR3 covers 13 residues. CDR3 nucleotides: TGCAGCTCTAGCGGGGGGATCCAAGAGACCCAGTACTTC. Translation: CSSSGGIQETQYF.

V is TRBV20-1 and J is TRBJ2-1, with D unresolved. V was shortened by 2 bases and J by 5 bases, with 10 bases between the two germline ends. The CDR3 extends over 13 amino acids. The V gene's germline CDR1 is DFQATT and CDR2 SNEGSKA (reference sequence). The CDR3 DNA is TGCAGTGCTAGACTCTTGCCCGACAATGAGCAGTTCTTC. Translation gives CSARLLPDNEQFF.

This chain uses TRBV25-1 with TRBJ2-7; 10 bases align to TRBD1. This CDR3 is 14 amino acids long. After removal of 6 bases from V and 1 base from J, the junction contained 3 bases not matched to a gene. In germline, CDR1 is MGHDK, CDR2 SYGVNS. CDR3 sequence: CASSRDRGSYEQYF. DNA of the CDR3: TGTGCCAGCAGCCGGGACAGGGGTTCCTACGAGCAGTACTTC.

The rearrangement joins TRBV7-2 to TRBJ2-5; 15 bases match TRBD2. This CDR3 spans 17 amino acids. The V gene end was trimmed by 4 bases and the J gene end by 7 bases; junction bases not matched to a gene: 10. Per germline, CDR1 SGHTA and CDR2 FQGNSA. CDR3: CASSSGTSGGSRGTQYF. For the CDR3, the DNA is TGTGCCAGCAGCTCCGGGACTAGCGGGGGGTCCCGGGGGACCCAGTACTTC. Supplemented by reference TRBV7-2 and TRBJ2-5, the full variable domain reads GAGVSQSPSNKVTEKGKDVELRCDPISGHTALYWYRQSLGQGLEFLIYFQGNSAPDKSGLPSDRFSAERTGGSVSTLTIQRTQQEDSAVYLCASSSGTSGGSRGTQYFGPGTRLLVL.

V gene TRBV20-1 combines with J gene TRBJ2-4; 7 positions match TRBD2. The germline CDR1 and CDR2 sequences are DFQATT and SNEGSKA (reference sequence). This CDR3 contains 14 residues. The trim removed 6 bases at V and 8 bases at J, leaving 13 bases unmatched. The CDR3 DNA reads TGCAGTGCAACCGGACTAGTGGGGGGGGACATTCAGTACTTC. Protein product: CSATGLVGGDIQYF.

The chain links TRBV7-2 to TRBJ2-6, with D unresolved. The V end lost 1 base, the J end lost 0 bases, and 7 bases lay between the germline ends. The CDR3 is made up of 16 amino acids. Germline CDR1 is SGHTA and CDR2 is FQGNSA. Written as DNA, the CDR3 is TGTGCCAGCAGCTTAGGGGCCTACTCTGGGGCCAACGTCCTGACTTTC. Its protein product is CASSLGAYSGANVLTF.

The chain combines TRBV6-2 or TRBV6-3 with TRBJ1-2; TRBD1 matches at 7 bases. The V gene's germline CDR1 is MNHEY and CDR2 SVGEGT. The CDR3 length is 15 residues. Trimming took 4 bases from V and 2 from J; bases not matched to a gene: 7. CDR3 residues: CASSSRDSGNYGYTF. As DNA, the CDR3 is TGTGCCAGCAGTTCGCGGGACAGCGGCAACTATGGCTACACCTTC.

The chain links TRBV15 to TRBJ2-7, with D possibly being TRBD1 (6 bases). The V gene lost 1 base and the J gene lost 0 bases, with 16 bases spanning the gap. Germline V gene lookup returns CDR1 LNHNV and CDR2 YYDKDF (reference sequence). The CDR3 length is 17 residues. The CDR3, as DNA: TGTGCCACCAGCAGAGTAAACCGGGACACCAGCTCCTACGAGCAGTACTTC. This codes for CATSRVNRDTSSYEQYF.

J is TRBJ1-4 and V is TRBV9; D gene ambiguous. V dropped 0 bases and J dropped 10 bases, with 10 bases sitting between them. The CDR3 runs 13 residues. CDR1 SGDLS and CDR2 YYNGEE come from the germline V gene. Here the CDR3 reads CASSVEGRAKLFF. CDR3 coding DNA: TGTGCCAGCAGCGTAGAAGGGCGCGCAAAACTGTTTTTT.

J is TRBJ1-1 and V is TRBV3-1; 8 nucleotides line up with TRBD1. This CDR3 region has 18 residues. From germline, CDR1 is LGHDT and CDR2 YNNKEL (reference sequence). J lost 1 base, V lost 0 bases, and 10 bases had no gene match. The CDR3 reads CASSQEPRDRTPNTEAFF. In DNA, the CDR3 is TGTGCCAGCAGCCAAGAACCACGGGACAGGACACCGAACACTGAAGCTTTCTTT.

This chain uses TRBV2 with TRBJ1-5, with a possible D match to TRBD1 (5 bases). The CDR3 runs to 12 residues. In germline, CDR1 is SNHLY, CDR2 FYNNEI. The ends were cut back, 8 bases at V and 4 bases at J, with 9 bases in the middle. CDR3 residues: CASGAPNQPQHF. In nucleotides, the CDR3 is TGTGCCAGCGGGGCCCCTAATCAGCCCCAGCATTTT.

In its sample, this clonotype was seen a few times. The chain is built from TRBV7-3 and TRBJ1-1; D might be TRBD1 (5 bases). Germline V gene lookup returns CDR1 SGHTA and CDR2 FQGTGA. The CDR3 loop spans 14 amino acids. V was trimmed by 5 bases and J by 4 bases, leaving 14 bases between them. The CDR3 here is CASSMKPRATEAFF. In DNA, the CDR3 is TGTGCCAGCAGCATGAAACCCAGGGCCACTGAAGCTTTCTTT. Variable domain in full (rest from reference TRBV7-3 and TRBJ1-1): GAGVSQTPSNKVTEKGKYVELRCDPISGHTALYWYRQSLGQGPEFLIYFQGTGAADDSGLPNDRFFAVRPEGSVSTLKIQRTERGDSAVYLCASSMKPRATEAFFGQGTRLTVV.

The V gene is TRBV3-1, the J gene TRBJ2-3; TRBD2 aligns across 14 bases. The CDR3 is 17 amino acids. Germline loops: CDR1 LGHDT, CDR2 YNNKEL (reference sequence). J was trimmed by 6 bases and V by 0 bases; bases with no gene match: 5. CDR3 nucleotides: TGTGCCAGCAGCCAAGATAGGACTAGCGGGGGGTTTGATACGCAGTATTTT. Its translation is CASSQDRTSGGFDTQYF.

The chain has TRBV15 and TRBJ2-1; D gene unclear. Per germline, CDR1 LNHNV and CDR2 YYDKDF (reference sequence). Trimming took off 2 bases at V and 3 bases at J, with 14 bases between the two ends. The CDR3 extends over 16 amino acids. The CDR3 reads CATSRSLDANYNEQFF. The CDR3 DNA follows: TGTGCCACCAGCAGATCCCTCGACGCAAACTACAATGAGCAGTTCTTC.

This chain connects TRBV5-6 to TRBJ2-1; D unclear. The germline CDR1 and CDR2 sequences are SGHDT and YYEEEE. This CDR3 spans 13 amino acids. The ends were cut back, 5 bases at V and 6 bases at J, with 12 bases in the middle. This CDR3 is CASRDPGINEQFF. The CDR3 nucleotides read TGTGCCAGCAGGGATCCTGGTATCAATGAGCAGTTCTTC.